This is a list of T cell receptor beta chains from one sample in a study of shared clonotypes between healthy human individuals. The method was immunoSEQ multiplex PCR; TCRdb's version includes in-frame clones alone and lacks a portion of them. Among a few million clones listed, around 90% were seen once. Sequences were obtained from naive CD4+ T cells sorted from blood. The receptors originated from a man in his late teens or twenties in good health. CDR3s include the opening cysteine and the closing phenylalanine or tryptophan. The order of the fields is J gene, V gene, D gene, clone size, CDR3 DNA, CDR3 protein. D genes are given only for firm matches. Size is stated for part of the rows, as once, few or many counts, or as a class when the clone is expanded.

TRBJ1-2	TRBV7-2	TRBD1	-	TGTGCCAGCAGCCTAAGGGGACAGGTCGTAGAGGGCTACACCTTC	CASSLRGQVVEGYTF
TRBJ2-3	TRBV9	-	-	TGTGCCAGCAGCGTAGCCCCAGCAGATACGCAGTATTTT	CASSVAPADTQYF
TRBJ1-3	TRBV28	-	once	TGTGCCAGCAGTTTGACAGGAGGAAACCCCTCTGGAAACACCATATATTTT	CASSLTGGNPSGNTIYF
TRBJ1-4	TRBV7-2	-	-	TGTGCCAGCAGCTTATTTCCCTCGGTAGAGGAAAAACTGTTTTTT	CASSLFPSVEEKLFF
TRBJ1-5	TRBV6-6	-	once	TGTGCCAGCAGTTACTCCGGCTTATATAGCAATCAGCCCCAGCATTTT	CASSYSGLYSNQPQHF
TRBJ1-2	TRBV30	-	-	TGTGCCTGGAGTGTACATCCTGACTACTATGGCTACACCTTC	CAWSVHPDYYGYTF
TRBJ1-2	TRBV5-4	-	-	TGTGCCAGCAGCTTGGATCCCAGACAGCACGGGGGGGGCTACACCTTC	CASSLDPRQHGGGYTF
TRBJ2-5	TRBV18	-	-	TGTGCCAGCTCACCACGGGGCTTGCAAGAGACCCAGTACTTC	CASSPRGLQETQYF
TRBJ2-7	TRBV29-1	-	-	TGCAGCGTTAAGACACCTTCCTACGAGCAGTACTTC	CSVKTPSYEQYF
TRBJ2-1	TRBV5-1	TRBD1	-	TGCGCCAGCAGCCCGGGACAGGGCCTGTACAATGAGCAGTTCTTC	CASSPGQGLYNEQFF
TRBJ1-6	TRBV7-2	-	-	TGTGCCAGCAGCTTAGATCAGATAGCTCTCGGGGTCACCCTCCACTTT	CASSLDQIALGVTLHF
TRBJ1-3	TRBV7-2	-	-	TGTGCCAGCAGCTTAGTCGGCGCATTACCTAACACCATATATTTT	CASSLVGALPNTIYF
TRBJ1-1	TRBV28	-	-	TGTGCCAGCATCAGTGTGAACACTGAAGCTTTCTTT	CASISVNTEAFF
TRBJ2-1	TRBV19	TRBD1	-	TGTGCCAGTAGTATTCGGACAGGGGGTGGGAATGAGCAGTTCTTC	CASSIRTGGGNEQFF
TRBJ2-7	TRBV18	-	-	TGTGCCAGCTCACCAAGACAGACACCCCTCGGCTACGAGCAGTACTTC	CASSPRQTPLGYEQYF
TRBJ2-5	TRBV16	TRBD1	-	TGTGCCAGCAGCCAATGGGGACAGGGCAAAGAGACCCAGTACTTC	CASSQWGQGKETQYF
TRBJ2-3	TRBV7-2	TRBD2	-	TGTGCCAGCAGCTTATCACCGGGACTAGCGGCCAACACAGATACGCAGTATTTT	CASSLSPGLAANTDTQYF
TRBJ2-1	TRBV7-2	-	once	TGTGCCAGCAGCTTGGGTCATAGTAACAATGAGCAGTTCTTC	CASSLGHSNNEQFF
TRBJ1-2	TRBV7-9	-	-	TGTGCCAGCAGCGCCACAAGGGGGGAGAGAGGCTACACCTTC	CASSATRGERGYTF
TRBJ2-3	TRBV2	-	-	TGTGCCAGCAGTCGAGGAGGCACAGATACGCAGTATTTT	CASSRGGTDTQYF
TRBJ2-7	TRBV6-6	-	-	TGTGCCAGCAGTCCCCCCCAGGGGTACGAGCAGTACTTC	CASSPPQGYEQYF
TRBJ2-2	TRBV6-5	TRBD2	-	TGTGCCAGCAGTTACCCTAGCGGGGGTCCCGGGGAGCTGTTTTTT	CASSYPSGGPGELFF
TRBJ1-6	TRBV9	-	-	TGTGCCAGCAGCGTAGCGGGACTCGATTCACCCCTCCACTTT	CASSVAGLDSPLHF
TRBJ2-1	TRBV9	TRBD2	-	TGTGCCAGCAGCTTCGGGACTAGCTTCAATGAGCAGTTCTTC	CASSFGTSFNEQFF
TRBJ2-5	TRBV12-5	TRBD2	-	TGTGCTAGTGGTTTGGATCCAAATAAGACTAGCGGGAGGGCCGTCCCACAAGAGACCCAGTACTTC	CASGLDPNKTSGRAVPQETQYF
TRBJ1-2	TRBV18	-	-	TGTGCCAGCTCACCGGGACGGATAAATTATGGCTACACCTTC	CASSPGRINYGYTF
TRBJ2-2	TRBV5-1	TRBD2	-	TGCGCCAGCAGCTTGGAGGCTAGCGGGTTCTCCGGGGAGCTGTTTTTT	CASSLEASGFSGELFF
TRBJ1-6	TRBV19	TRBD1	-	TGTGCCAGTAAGGGACAGATTAATTCACCCCTCCACTTT	CASKGQINSPLHF
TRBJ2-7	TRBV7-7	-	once	TGTGCTAGCAGCTTAGGGGGGCCGCCCTACGAGCAGTACTTC	CASSLGGPPYEQYF
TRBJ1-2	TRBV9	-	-	TGTGCCAGCAGCGCTTCGGGGTTTGACTACTATGGCTACACCTTC	CASSASGFDYYGYTF
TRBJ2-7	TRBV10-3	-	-	TGTGCCATCAGCGCCGGGTCCCAGTCCTACGAGCAGTACTTC	CAISAGSQSYEQYF
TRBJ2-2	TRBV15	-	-	TGTGCCACCAGCATGCGGGGACAAGAGGCCCGCGGGGAGCTGTTTTTT	CATSMRGQEARGELFF
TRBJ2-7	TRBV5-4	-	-	TGTGCCAGCAGCAAGGACTTGTCCTACGAGCAGTACTTC	CASSKDLSYEQYF
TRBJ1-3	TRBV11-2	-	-	TGTGCCAGCAGCTTAGCCGGGAGCGCTGGAAACACCATATATTTT	CASSLAGSAGNTIYF
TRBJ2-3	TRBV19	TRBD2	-	TGTGCCAGTAGTAGGGCCCCAGCGGGGGGGGGCACAGATACGCAGTATTTT	CASSRAPAGGGTDTQYF
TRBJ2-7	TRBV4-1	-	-	TGCGCCAGCAGCCAAGAGAGGGCACTACCCTACGAGCAGTACTTC	CASSQERALPYEQYF
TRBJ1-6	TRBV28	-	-	TGTGCCAGCATCCAAAATGGACCGTCGAATGGACCCCTCCACTTT	CASIQNGPSNGPLHF
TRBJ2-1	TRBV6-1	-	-	TGTGCCAGCACCCCGAATAAGAACAATGAGCAGTTCTTC	CASTPNKNNEQFF
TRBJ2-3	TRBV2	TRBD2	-	TGTGCCAGTGATACTCCACCCCTCTTCGCGGGAGTTTATACAGATACGCAGTATTTT	CASDTPPLFAGVYTDTQYF